The clone carrying this T cell receptor beta chain has more than one count but fewer than ten. Its matching antigen is unknown. The PCR ran on 60 Vbeta and 13 Jbeta primers. Here immunoSEQ multiplex PCR was the method, and the copy in TCRdb shows in-frame clones only, minus some. The top ten hold roughly an eighth of the sample, which has fewer than 75,000 clones, roughly 82% seen once. This sample was included in a study of cytomegalovirus exposure and HLA in healthy donors. Study in general: Earlier work reported 95 million to 130 million unique TCR beta sequences from about 200 million T cells.

Among the donors, all were healthy bone marrow donors. Study findings and constraints: TCR association rates varied by HLA locus in a later analysis, with DRB1 highest and HLA-C lowest.

The source is a man aged 70 or older in good health and CMV-seronegative. Material: PBMCs.

In DNA form, the CDR3 reads TGTGCCTGGAGTGCCGGAGCCGGGGGTGGTCAGCCCCAGCATTTT. It translates to CAWSAGAGGGQPQHF. This chain uses TRBV30 with TRBJ1-5, with D maybe TRBD1 (5 bases). Germline V CDR1 and CDR2: GTSNPN, SVGIG (reference sequence). CDR3 size: 15 residues. Deletions cut 1 base from V and 6 bases from J, with 16 bases between.